The 21 T cell receptor beta chains below come from one sample, sequenced in a study of T-cell reconstitution after alpha-beta-depleted transplantation in children. During its preparation, the TCRbeta library received unique molecular identifiers. From the PCR reads, TCRdb called clonotypes with MiXCR, one entry per CDR3 protein. The data hold 200,000 to 250,000 distinct CDR3 sequences, with approximately 7% observed a single time. The input for sequencing was PBMCs, taken before TCRalphabeta/CD19-depleted stem cell transplant. The receptor source for this set is a boy aged 2 to 10 with acute lymphoblastic leukemia, due to receive a stem cell transplant.

The gene calls are TRBV19 and TRBJ2-5, with 9 positions matching TRBD2. J was trimmed by 6 bases and V by 7 bases; bases with no gene match: 9. Per the germline V gene, CDR1 is LNHDA and CDR2 is SQIVND (reference sequence). The CDR3 runs to 14 residues. This chain's CDR3 is CASKEAGGVQTQYF. The CDR3, as DNA: TGTGCCAGTAAGGAAGCGGGGGGAGTGCAGACCCAGTACTTC.

This clonotype was counted ten times or more. The chain joins TRBV29-1 to TRBJ1-1, with D uncertain. The CDR3 extends over 11 amino acids. V lost 7 bases and J 3 bases, leaving 9 bases between the germline ends. Germline V gene lookup returns CDR1 SQVTM and CDR2 ANQGSEA. In DNA, the CDR3 is TGCAGCGCCGTCGGGGACACTGAAGCTTTCTTT. Encoded protein: CSAVGDTEAFF. Full variable domain (rest looked up from reference TRBV29-1 and TRBJ1-1): SAVISQKPSRDICQRGTSLTIQCQVDSQVTMMFWYRQQPGQSLTLIATANQGSEATYESGFVIDKFPISRPNLTFSTLTVSNMSPEDSSIYLCSAVGDTEAFFGQGTRLTVV.

This clonotype was counted many times. The chain joins TRBV28 to TRBJ1-5; D remains ambiguous. Germline assignment: CDR1 MDHEN and CDR2 SYDVKM. This CDR3 is built from 12 residues. Trimming stripped 7 bases from V and 0 bases from J, with 4 bases between. CDR3 bases: TGTGCCAGCAAGGATAGCAATCAGCCCCAGCATTTT. Protein sequence: CASKDSNQPQHF. The whole variable domain, remainder taken from reference TRBV28 and TRBJ1-5, is DVKVTQSSRYLVKRTGEKVFLECVQDMDHENMFWYRQDPGLGLRLIYFSYDVKMKEKGDIPEGYSVSREKKERFSLILESASTNQTSMYLCASKDSNQPQHFGDGTRLSIL.

In DNA form, the CDR3 reads TGTGCCACCAGTGACGCGACGGATACGCAGTATTTT. Its translation: CATSDATDTQYF. The chain employs TRBV24-1 and TRBJ2-3; no clear D. The germline V and J ends were trimmed by 4 bases and 6 bases, with 7 bases remaining between them. In germline, CDR1 is KGHDR, CDR2 SFDVKD. The CDR3 is made up of 12 amino acids.

The table lists this clonotype with many counts. This chain uses TRBV11-2 with TRBJ1-2; D perhaps matches TRBD1 (6 bases). This CDR3 has 15 residues. V was clipped by 0 bases and J by 2 bases, with 10 bases between them. Germline V lookup: CDR1 SGHAT, CDR2 FQNNGV. The CDR3 DNA reads as TGTGCCAGCAGCTTAGAGTGGGGGGCGAACTATGGCTACACCTTC. This encodes CASSLEWGANYGYTF. The whole variable domain, remainder taken from reference TRBV11-2 and TRBJ1-2, is EAGVAQSPRYKIIEKRQSVAFWCNPISGHATLYWYQQILGQGPKLLIQFQNNGVVDDSQLPKDRFSAERLKGVDSTLKIQPAKLEDSAVYLCASSLEWGANYGYTFGSGTRLTVV.

In its sample, this clonotype was seen many times. The gene calls are TRBV5-1 and TRBJ2-1; maybe TRBD2 (6 bases). Germline V CDR1 and CDR2: SGHRS, YFSETQ. The V and J ends lost 2 bases and 10 bases respectively, with 16 bases between them. The CDR3 has 14 residues. The CDR3 loop reads CASSFRVLGREQFF. DNA for the CDR3: TGCGCCAGCAGCTTTCGAGTGTTGGGGAGGGAGCAGTTCTTC. Looking up the rest from reference TRBV5-1 and TRBJ2-1 gives the full variable domain: KAGVTQTPRYLIKTRGQQVTLSCSPISGHRSVSWYQQTPGQGLQFLFEYFSETQRNKGNFPGRFSGRQFSNSRSEMNVSTLELGDSALYLCASSFRVLGREQFFGPGTRLTVL.

This clonotype was observed many times. This chain uses TRBV20-1 with TRBJ2-3, with 12 bases lining up with TRBD2. Germline CDR1 and CDR2: DFQATT and SNEGSKA (reference sequence). This CDR3 has 14 residues. Trimming removed 4 bases from V and 6 bases from J; junction bases left unmatched: 5. The CDR3 loop is CSAMLAGGHDTQYF. The CDR3 nucleotides read TGCAGTGCTATGCTAGCGGGGGGGCATGATACGCAGTATTTT.

This clonotype has more than one count but fewer than ten. The rearrangement uses TRBV7-2 and TRBJ2-5, with D perhaps TRBD2 (5 bases). The CDR3 loop spans 13 amino acids. Trimming pared 3 bases from V and 0 bases from J, leaving 5 bases between. Germline-derived CDR1 and CDR2 are SGHTA and FQGNSA. CDR3 DNA: TGTGCCAGCAGCTTCGGGGACCAAGAGACCCAGTACTTC. It is translated as CASSFGDQETQYF.

There are many counts of this clonotype. This sequence joins TRBV20-1 and TRBJ2-1, with a possible D match to TRBD2 (6 bases). CDR1 DFQATT and CDR2 SNEGSKA come from the germline V gene (reference sequence). The CDR3 contains 17 residues. The V end was cut by 3 bases, the J end by 6 bases, with 24 bases between. The CDR3 is CSASRVNFGGNLNEQFF. The CDR3 bases are TGCAGTGCTAGTAGGGTGAATTTCGGCGGGAACCTCAATGAGCAGTTCTTC.

In its sample, this clonotype was seen a few times. CDR3 sequence reads: CASSLRTSTRGYTF. As DNA, the CDR3 is TGTGCCAGCAGTTTAAGGACCTCAACGAGGGGCTACACCTTC. V is TRBV27 and J is TRBJ1-2; D unclear. The germline gives CDR1 MNHEY, CDR2 SMNVEV (reference sequence). CDR3 length: 14 amino acids. Trimming shortened V by 2 bases and J by 8 bases, and 15 bases separated the two germline ends.

The V call is TRBV28, the J call TRBJ2-2; D possibly corresponds to TRBD1 (6 bases). V lost 11 bases to trimming and J lost 6 bases, with 19 bases between them. This CDR3 is 14 amino acids long. Germline V gene lookup returns CDR1 MDHEN and CDR2 SYDVKM. In DNA, the CDR3 is TGTGCCTCGATGGAGACAGGTGAACCCGGGGAGCTGTTTTTT. Amino acid sequence: CASMETGEPGELFF.

In its sample, this clonotype was seen many times. The J gene is TRBJ1-4, the V gene TRBV28; no clear D gene. The CDR3 contains 16 residues. Germline V CDR1 and CDR2: MDHEN, SYDVKM. V lost 4 bases and J lost 8, with 20 bases in between. The CDR3 sequence is CASSSNSLGETEKLFF. CDR3 nucleotides: TGTGCCAGCAGTTCAAACAGTCTCGGGGAGACAGAAAAACTGTTTTTT.

The rearrangement joins TRBV4-2 to TRBJ2-1, with 8 nucleotides matching TRBD2. Germline assignment: CDR1 LGHNA and CDR2 YNFKEQ. CDR3 length: 14 amino acids. The ends lost 2 bases at V and 7 bases at J; junction bases unmatched: 4. The CDR3 reads CASSQSGGVNEQFF. CDR3 in DNA: TGTGCCAGCAGCCAAAGCGGGGGTGTGAATGAGCAGTTCTTC.

CDR3 region: CASRGHIYGYTF. For the CDR3, the DNA is TGTGCCAGCAGGGGACACATCTATGGCTACACCTTC. The V gene is TRBV12-3 or TRBV12-4, the J gene TRBJ1-2; D may be TRBD1 (6 bases). CDR3 length: 12 amino acids. The V end lost 6 bases, the J end lost 4 bases, and 9 bases lay between the germline ends.

This clonotype was seen repeatedly, ten times or more. The chain links TRBV5-1 to TRBJ2-5; D remains ambiguous. Per the germline V gene, CDR1 is SGHRS and CDR2 is YFSETQ. The CDR3 extends over 13 amino acids. Trimming removed 2 bases from V and 5 bases from J, with 10 bases in between. The DNA for the CDR3 is TGCGCCAGCAGCTTTAACGTCCAGGAGACCCAGTACTTC. This encodes CASSFNVQETQYF.

This clonotype has more than one count but fewer than ten. The gene calls are TRBV7-6 and TRBJ1-1; perhaps TRBD1 as D (6 bases). CDR3 length: 15 residues. V shed 2 bases and J shed 3 bases, with 13 bases lying between them. Germline CDR1 SGHVS, CDR2 FNYEAQ. The chain's CDR3 is CASSLNEGEDTEAFF. The CDR3, as DNA: TGTGCCAGCAGCTTAAATGAGGGGGAGGACACTGAAGCTTTCTTT.

The chain recombines TRBV7-3 with TRBJ2-3; TRBD1 agrees at 10 bases. V dropped 1 base and J dropped 3; count of bases not matched to a gene: 19. CDR1 and CDR2 from the germline V gene are SGHTA and FQGTGA. The CDR3 consists of 21 residues. DNA for the CDR3: TGTGCCAGCAGCTTAAGACAGGGGGCGCGTATCGGGAGGGCCAAGACAGATACGCAGTATTTT. Translating it yields CASSLRQGARIGRAKTDTQYF.

The sample holds many counts of this clonotype. The chain uses TRBV29-1 and TRBJ1-1; D not resolved. V lost 3 bases to trimming and J lost 6 bases, with 11 bases between them. CDR3 length: 12 residues. Germline V gives CDR1 SQVTM, CDR2 ANQGSEA. The CDR3 sequence is CSVEGRDPEAFF. The CDR3 DNA is TGCAGCGTTGAGGGTAGGGATCCTGAAGCTTTCTTT.

There are many counts of this clonotype. The chain recombines TRBV11-2 with TRBJ2-1; D perhaps matches TRBD1 (5 bases). CDR1 and CDR2 (germline): SGHAT, FQNNGV. V was trimmed by 4 bases and J by 3 bases, leaving 16 bases between them. This CDR3 spans 16 amino acids. CDR3 protein: CASSSHTGAGYNEQFF. The DNA of the CDR3 is TGTGCCAGCAGCTCCCATACAGGCGCCGGCTACAATGAGCAGTTCTTC.

This sequence joins TRBV7-9 and TRBJ2-2; 10 nucleotides align to TRBD1. In germline, CDR1 is SEHNR, CDR2 FQNEAQ (reference sequence). This CDR3 is built from 17 residues. The junction had 6 bases not matched to a gene; V was cut back by 3 bases and J by 2 bases. CDR3 sequence (DNA): TGTGCCAGCAGCTTCAATGGGGACAGGGGAAACACCGGGGAGCTGTTTTTT. As protein: CASSFNGDRGNTGELFF.

This clonotype was seen at least ten times. The chain couples TRBV20-1 to TRBJ2-1, with 9 nucleotides matching TRBD2. Losses at the gene ends were 5 bases for V and 4 bases for J; bases not matched to a gene: 3. From germline, CDR1 is DFQATT and CDR2 SNEGSKA (reference sequence). The CDR3 runs 13 residues. The CDR3 DNA sequence: TGCAGTGCTCTAGCGGGACGGTACAATGAGCAGTTCTTC. Protein: CSALAGRYNEQFF.